Sequencing of this T cell receptor beta chain was carried out in a study of blood T cell repertoires in COVID-19 (dated by TCRdb to 2020 to 2022). Study-level background: Samples from collaborators originated in the United States, Italy and Spain and spanned both the acute and convalescent phases of COVID-19. Samples were obtained from the ongoing ImmuneRACE study (first 160 participants) and from about 1,300 subjects provided by 6 global collaborators. The material from the prospective study consisted of cDNA or gDNA derived from T cells, B-cell-depleted T cells, or PBMCs. The sample metadata nearly always contained a de-identified subject ID, COVID-19 status, age in years and sex. HLA class I and class II types, where available, came from metadata supplied by the sample provider rather than from assay-based typing. A freely available public database, intended as a resource for researchers studying the immune response to SARS-CoV-2, is where the repertoires were released. Subjects who had been exposed to COVID-19, were actively infected with it, or had recovered from it provided the deeply sampled blood TCRbeta repertoires that made up the dataset. Results the study describes overall, beyond this receptor: Clinical and demographic metadata were provided uncurated, with the amount varying by source and participant.

The CDR3 starts with the cysteine, ends with the phenylalanine, and has 16 residues. The DNA shown is the 48-base CDR3, in frame from base 1. For this chain, trimming is 6 bases at the V end and 4 bases at the J end, and the number of junction bases without a gene match is 11. As encoded in the germline V gene (reference sequence), CDR1 is MNHEY while CDR2 is SMNVEV. Samples from volunteer blood donors who had recovered from COVID-19 were contributed by a second Seattle source. Whole blood was collected in K2EDTA tubes by collaborating institutions according to the institutions' own protocols. Collaborator samples were shipped for TCRbeta analysis as frozen whole blood, isolated PBMCs, or DNA extracted from either sample type. About this clone itself: The antigen this receptor binds is unknown. No per-base quality is available; no much larger clone lies one base away.

TCRbeta CDR3 regions were amplified from genomic DNA using the immunoSEQ Assay, a bias-controlled multiplex PCR. Per the original workflow: The number of nucleated cells in each sample was estimated by amplification of reference gene primers within the assay. Sequence reads were collapsed and filtered to measure the absolute abundance of every unique TCRbeta CDR3 rearrangement. For each sample, productive Simpson clonality was calculated by taking the square root of Simpson's diversity index across productive rearrangements. The table comes from immuneACCESS by way of TCRdb, which keeps in-frame sequences with V and J called. Part of the clones is missing from these tables; in studies checked, under half for an unresolved V gene and the rest for unknown reasons. D and trimming come from the DNA, and the V and J calls and clone size come from that table. A total of around 270,000 clones appear in this sample, roughly 89% of them only once. Of the sample, approximately 1.5% falls within the top ten clones.

This clonotype was obtained from a woman aged 40-49 years who had recovered from COVID-19. Recombination joined TRBV27 with TRBJ2-5, with TRBD1 matching 10 junction bases. The source material was peripheral blood. The CDR3 reads CASRKLDRGRGETQYF. The nucleotide sequence is given as TGTGCCAGCAGAAAACTTGACAGGGGGCGCGGAGAGACCCAGTACTTC.